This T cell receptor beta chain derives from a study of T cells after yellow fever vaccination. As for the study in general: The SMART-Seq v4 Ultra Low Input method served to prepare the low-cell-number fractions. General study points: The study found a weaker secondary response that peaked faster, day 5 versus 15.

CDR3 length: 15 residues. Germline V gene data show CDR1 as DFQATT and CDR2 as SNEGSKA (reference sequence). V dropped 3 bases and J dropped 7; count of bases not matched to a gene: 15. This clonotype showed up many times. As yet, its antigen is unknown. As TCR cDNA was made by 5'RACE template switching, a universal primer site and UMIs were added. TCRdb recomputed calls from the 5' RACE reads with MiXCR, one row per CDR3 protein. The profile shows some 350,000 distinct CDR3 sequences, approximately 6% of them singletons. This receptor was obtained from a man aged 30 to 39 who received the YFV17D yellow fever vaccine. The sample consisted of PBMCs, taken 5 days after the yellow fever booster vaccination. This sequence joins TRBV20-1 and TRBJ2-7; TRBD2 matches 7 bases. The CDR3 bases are TGCAGTGCTAGGGAGATCGGCGGGGGAACGCGGGAGCAGTACTTC. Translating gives CSAREIGGGTREQYF.